The entry that follows covers one T cell receptor (beta chain) sequence. Its antigen is not identified. The CDR3 totals 13 residues. Germline-derived CDR1 and CDR2 are SGHRS and YFSETQ. V lost 2 bases and J 6 bases, leaving 8 bases between the germline ends. These data belong to a study of early T cells in non-severe SARS-CoV-2 infection. Study as a whole: Bulk RNA taken from unsorted whole blood was sequenced, leaving chains unpaired.

Study-wide results and caveats: Matches to VDJdb favored anti-spike CD8 responses and missed private and CD4 specificities.

The protocol attached unique molecular identifiers to individual cDNA molecules. MiXCR, applied by TCRdb to the 5' RACE reads, yields one record per CDR3 protein. The repertoire holds about 47,000 distinct CDR3 sequences, with around a tenth as singletons. The V call is TRBV5-1, the J call TRBJ2-2, with D unresolved. The material sequenced was whole blood, taken at baseline. The TCR sequence derives from an adult who was a healthcare worker with PCR-confirmed SARS-CoV-2 infection or an uninfected control (not recorded which). Here the CDR3 reads CASSFQESGELFF. DNA for the CDR3: TGCGCCAGCAGCTTTCAGGAATCCGGGGAGCTGTTTTTT.